These T cell receptor beta chains were read from a single sample in a study of T cells after posttransplantation cyclophosphamide. Repertoires were generated with immunoSEQ multiplex PCR, while TCRdb's copy carries only in-frame clones and drops some. Found here are approximately 40,000 clones, no singletons; the ten largest cover approximately 2.4%. Sequenced material: PBMCs. Receptors were obtained from a man aged 35 to 55 in good health, CMV-negative, and a related stem cell transplant donor. The CDR3 runs from the conserved cysteine through the conserved F or W. A D gene is named only where the DNA matches it firmly. Clone size, where shown, is once, few, many, or a class for clones that have expanded.

V	size	D	J	DNA	CDR3
TRBV9	many	NA	TRBJ2-3	TGTGCCAGCAGCACCCCTTCTGGGGGGGGGCCGACAGATACGCAGTATTTT	CASSTPSGGGPTDTQYF
TRBV6-5	many	NA	TRBJ2-7	TGTGCCAGCACCGGGACATCTTCAACCTACGAGCAGTACTTC	CASTGTSSTYEQYF
TRBV4-2	few	TRBD1	TRBJ2-4	TGTGCCAGCAGCCAAGATTCCGCCTCGGGACAGCTAGCCAAAAACATTCAGTACTTC	CASSQDSASGQLAKNIQYF
TRBV13	many	TRBD1	TRBJ2-1	TGTGCCAGCAGCTGGGGACAGGGGGTCTACAATGAGCAGTTCTTC	CASSWGQGVYNEQFF
TRBV2	many	TRBD2	TRBJ2-3	TGTGCCAGCAGTGACCTAGCGGGATTGGAGGGAGATACGCAGTATTTT	CASSDLAGLEGDTQYF
TRBV10-3	many	NA	TRBJ2-5	TGTGCCATCAGTGAGTCGAGTATGGAGACCCAGTACTTC	CAISESSMETQYF
TRBV9	NA	NA	TRBJ2-1	TGTGCCAGCAGCCCGAGACTAAGTGGGTCCTACAATGAGCAGTTCTTC	CASSPRLSGSYNEQFF
TRBV10-3	many	NA	TRBJ2-3	TGTGCCATCACCGAGAGACTCAGCCGCGATACGCAGTATTTT	CAITERLSRDTQYF
TRBV6-5	many	NA	TRBJ1-1	TGTGCCAGCAGTTCGTCTGGGGGCACTGGGGACACTGAAGCTTTCTTT	CASSSSGGTGDTEAFF
TRBV4-2	many	TRBD1	TRBJ1-2	TGTGCCAGCAGCCAAGATACGGGACAGGGGGTAGTCGATGGCTACACCTTC	CASSQDTGQGVVDGYTF
TRBV7-2	many	NA	TRBJ2-2	TGTGCCAGCAGCTGGAGCCGGGGGAACACCGGGGAGCTGTTTTTT	CASSWSRGNTGELFF
TRBV9	many	NA	TRBJ1-3	TGTGCCAGCAGCGTAGCTTCGGGGTCGACACCTGGAAACACCATATATTTT	CASSVASGSTPGNTIYF
TRBV11-3	few	TRBD1	TRBJ1-2	TGTGCCAGCAGCTTAAGGGGAACAGGGGCGGATGGCTACACCTTC	CASSLRGTGADGYTF
TRBV11-3	many	NA	TRBJ1-1	TGTGCCAGCAGCTTAGATCTGGGGCGAAACACTGAAGCTTTCTTT	CASSLDLGRNTEAFF